Below, 24 T cell receptor beta chains from the same sample are listed, as sequenced in a study of shared clonotypes between healthy human individuals. Some clones are missing from TCRdb's copy, which holds only in-frame ones; the method was immunoSEQ multiplex PCR. The sample carries millions of clones, 80% to 95% recorded once. The sample taken for sequencing was naive CD4+ T cells from PBMCs. This sample's subset: CD45RA+ positively selected. The receptor set was obtained from a man between 18 and 29 years old in good health. Some clones in this sample may be carry-over from other donors' samples.

The chain carries TRBV28 and TRBJ2-1; either TRBD1 or TRBD2 may fit D (7 bases each). The germline gives CDR1 MDHEN, CDR2 SYDVKM. Between the trimmed V and J ends, which lost 7 bases and 7 bases, there was a span of 17 bases. The CDR3 totals 14 residues. CDR3: CASTFFRGGNEQFF. The CDR3, as DNA: TGTGCCAGCACCTTCTTCAGGGGGGGAAATGAGCAGTTCTTC.

This chain joins TRBV10-1 and TRBJ2-5, with 7 nucleotides matching TRBD2. Germline V gene data show CDR1 as WNHNN and CDR2 as SYGVQD (reference sequence). CDR3 length: 14 amino acids. The CDR3 region has the DNA TGCGTCTGGGGAGGGAATCTTGGACGTGAGACCCAGTACTTC. Translated: CVWGGNLGRETQYF.

The gene calls are TRBV5-1 and TRBJ1-4; 7 bases map to TRBD1. Germline trimming cut 4 bases from V and 13 bases from J; bases unmatched to any gene: 7. The CDR3 covers 12 residues. Germline V CDR1 and CDR2: SGHRS, YFSETQ. CDR3 bases: TGCGCCAGCAGCATCCCAGGGGGGGGACTGTTTTTT. Residues: CASSIPGGGLFF.

The chain uses TRBV19 and TRBJ1-5; 11 nucleotides align to TRBD1. The CDR3 length is 15 residues. V lost 4 bases, J lost 7 bases, and 6 bases stayed unmatched. Germline V gene lookup returns CDR1 LNHDA and CDR2 SQIVND (reference sequence). This chain's CDR3 is CASSRTGGVGQPQHF. CDR3 in DNA: TGTGCCAGTAGTAGGACAGGGGGCGTAGGGCAGCCCCAGCATTTT.

This clone is a singleton in its sample. This chain uses TRBV28 with TRBJ2-1; 7 positions agree with TRBD2. CDR1 MDHEN and CDR2 SYDVKM come from the germline V gene. The junction had 11 bases not matched to a gene; V was cut back by 5 bases and J by 4 bases. The CDR3 is 16 residues long. In DNA form, the CDR3 reads TGTGCCAGCAGTCCCCATAGGGCTAGCGGATACAATGAGCAGTTCTTC. It yields the protein CASSPHRASGYNEQFF.

The chain combines TRBV19 with TRBJ1-1; no clear D gene. The CDR3 spans 14 residues. The germline gives CDR1 LNHDA, CDR2 SQIVND (reference sequence). V was cut by 5 bases and J by 0 bases, with 10 bases left in between. The CDR3 DNA is TGTGCCAGTAGTCTGGCAGCCGTGAACACTGAAGCTTTCTTT. It is translated as CASSLAAVNTEAFF.

The rearrangement joins TRBV5-4 to TRBJ2-2; the match to TRBD2 covers 10 bases. This CDR3 spans 18 amino acids. Trimming at V came to 5 bases and at J to 4 bases, leaving 14 bases not matched to a gene. Per germline, CDR1 SGHNT and CDR2 YYREEE (reference sequence). The CDR3 DNA follows: TGTGCCAGCAGTTCCGGGGTAGCGGGAGGTCGTGGCACCGGGGAGCTGTTTTTT. It encodes CASSSGVAGGRGTGELFF.

This chain connects TRBV6-6 to TRBJ1-2; D not resolved. There are 16 residues in the CDR3. CDR1 MNHNY and CDR2 SVGAGI come from the germline V gene (reference sequence). V shed 2 bases and J shed 6 bases, with 19 bases lying between them. CDR3 amino acids: CASSYGRGRGFDGYTF. The CDR3 DNA is TGTGCCAGCAGTTACGGTAGAGGGCGTGGGTTTGATGGCTACACCTTC.

The genes are TRBV28 and TRBJ1-4; D possibly corresponds to TRBD1 (5 bases). The CDR3 covers 16 residues. Germline lookup yields CDR1 MDHEN and CDR2 SYDVKM. With 5 bases removed from V and 3 bases from J, the gap between germline ends came to 16 bases. The chain's CDR3 is CASSKVGGASNEKLFF. CDR3 coding DNA: TGTGCCAGCAGTAAAGTAGGAGGGGCGTCTAATGAAAAACTGTTTTTT.

The V and J genes are TRBV2 and TRBJ2-1, with 8 bases aligning to TRBD1. Losses at the gene ends were 3 bases for V and 16 bases for J; bases not matched to a gene: 8. CDR1 is SNHLY and CDR2 is FYNNEI in the germline V gene. This CDR3 spans 12 amino acids. The CDR3 sequence is CASSDGTGPFFF. The CDR3 DNA reads TGTGCCAGCAGTGACGGGACAGGCCCGTTCTTCTTC.

The chain uses TRBV4-3 and TRBJ2-3; TRBD2 agrees at 7 bases. Germline V gene lookup returns CDR1 LGHNA and CDR2 YSLEER. This CDR3 is built from 15 residues. J was trimmed by 0 bases and V by 1 base; bases with no gene match: 1. The CDR3 DNA reads as TGCGCCAGCAGCCAAGGGACTAGGAGCACAGATACGCAGTATTTT. Protein product: CASSQGTRSTDTQYF.

V and J are TRBV7-2 and TRBJ1-5; 9 nucleotides line up with TRBD1. The V gene end was trimmed by 5 bases and the J gene end by 7 bases; junction bases not matched to a gene: 6. The germline V gene encodes CDR1 SGHTA and CDR2 FQGNSA. The CDR3 spans 14 residues. The CDR3 sequence is CASSLRTGEQPQHF. The DNA for the CDR3 is TGTGCCAGCAGCCTCCGGACAGGGGAACAGCCCCAGCATTTT. Filled out from reference TRBV7-2 and TRBJ1-5, the complete variable domain reads GAGVSQSPSNKVTEKGKDVELRCDPISGHTALYWYRQSLGQGLEFLIYFQGNSAPDKSGLPSDRFSAERTGGSVSTLTIQRTQQEDSAVYLCASSLRTGEQPQHFGDGTRLSIL.

Only a few counts were recorded for this clone. The CDR3 spells CASSYGGEPQHF. The CDR3 nucleotides read TGTGCCAGCTCGTACGGGGGGGAGCCCCAGCATTTT. J is TRBJ1-5 and V is TRBV2, with D possibly TRBD1 on 5 matching bases. Trimming removed 8 bases from V and 8 bases from J, with 13 bases in between. CDR3 length: 12 amino acids. Germline assignment: CDR1 SNHLY and CDR2 FYNNEI.

The V call is TRBV5-1, the J call TRBJ2-3; D not resolved. This CDR3 has 13 amino acids. The germline gives CDR1 SGHRS, CDR2 YFSETQ. V shed 5 bases and J shed 6 bases, with 13 bases lying between them. The CDR3 nucleotides are TGCGCCAGCAGACTCCAAGCGTTGGATACGCAGTATTTT. Translated: CASRLQALDTQYF.

V and J are TRBV2 and TRBJ1-3; D ambiguous. This CDR3 has 13 residues. Germline-derived CDR1 and CDR2 are SNHLY and FYNNEI. V was shortened by 5 bases and J by 4 bases, with 9 bases between the two germline ends. CDR3 in amino acids: CASSPDNGNTIYF. DNA for the CDR3: TGTGCCAGCAGTCCAGATAACGGAAACACCATATATTTT.

The chain is built from TRBV5-6 and TRBJ1-3, with no clear D. Trimming took 1 base from V and 0 from J, leaving 8 bases between them. Germline CDR1 SGHDT, CDR2 YYEEEE. The CDR3 length is 15 residues. CDR3 sequence (DNA): TGTGCCAGCAGCTTGAGTGAGATCTCTGGAAACACCATATATTTT. As protein: CASSLSEISGNTIYF.

This clone was observed once. This chain uses TRBV4-3 with TRBJ1-3, with D possibly matching TRBD1 (6 bases). Trimming shortened V by 0 bases and J by 2 bases, and 17 bases separated the two germline ends. This CDR3 region has 18 residues. Germline V gives CDR1 LGHNA, CDR2 YSLEER. The CDR3 here is CASSQDDLWGAAGNTIYF. The CDR3 DNA reads TGCGCCAGCAGCCAAGATGATCTCTGGGGGGCAGCTGGAAACACCATATATTTT.

Regarding this clone: The same CDR3 also results from other DNA sequences found in this sample. This chain connects TRBV6-5 to TRBJ2-3, with 7 bases matching TRBD2. Germline lookup yields CDR1 MNHEY and CDR2 SVGAGI. The CDR3 consists of 14 residues. The junction had 6 bases not matched to a gene; V was cut back by 6 bases and J by 3 bases. For the CDR3, the DNA is TGTGCCAGCAGGGCGGGAGTGAGTACAGATACGCAGTATTTT. Translating gives CASRAGVSTDTQYF.

V is TRBV18 and J is TRBJ2-2; 10 nucleotides align to TRBD2. The germline CDR1 and CDR2 sequences are KGHSH and LQKENI. V trimming: 5 bases; J trimming: 1 base; junction bases outside the gene matches: 1. The CDR3 extends over 15 amino acids. CDR3 residues: CASSWTSGNTGELFF. The CDR3 DNA reads as TGTGCCAGCTCATGGACTAGCGGGAACACCGGGGAGCTGTTTTTT.

This chain joins TRBV5-5 and TRBJ1-5; TRBD1 is a possible D gene (6 bases). Per germline, CDR1 SGHKS and CDR2 YYEKEE (reference sequence). Trimming removed 2 bases at V and 1 base at J, with 7 bases between. This CDR3 comprises 14 residues. The CDR3 spells CASSFTGSNQPQHF. CDR3 sequence (DNA): TGTGCCAGCAGCTTTACAGGGAGCAATCAGCCCCAGCATTTT.

This clone was observed a few times. This chain joins TRBV30 and TRBJ1-1, with 8 bases matching TRBD1. V shed 3 bases and J 10 bases; nucleotides not matched to a gene: 4. Germline-derived CDR1 and CDR2 are GTSNPN and SVGIG (reference sequence). There are 11 residues in the CDR3. CDR3 nucleotides: TGTGCCTGGAGGCGAGACAGGGGAGCTTTCTTT. It yields the protein CAWRRDRGAFF.

The chain links TRBV10-2 to TRBJ1-1; no firm D call. V was clipped by 2 bases and J by 6 bases, with 16 bases between them. Germline CDR1 reads WSHSY; CDR2 reads SAAADI. The CDR3 sequence is 15 residues long. CDR3 in amino acids: CASSEGVGTAPEAFF. The CDR3 region has the DNA TGCGCCAGCAGTGAGGGAGTGGGAACGGCCCCTGAAGCTTTCTTT.

V gene TRBV6-5 combines with J gene TRBJ1-2, with 9 positions matching TRBD1. CDR1 MNHEY and CDR2 SVGAGI come from the germline V gene. The CDR3 runs to 13 residues. V trimming: 6 bases; J trimming: 10 bases; junction bases outside the gene matches: 9. The CDR3 bases are TGTGCCAGCAGAATACAGGGGGCGAGGAACTACACCTTC. Protein sequence: CASRIQGARNYTF.

This chain links TRBV25-1 with TRBJ2-6; possibly TRBD1 or TRBD2 for D (7 bases each). V was trimmed by 5 bases and J by 13 bases, leaving 21 bases between them. Germline assignment: CDR1 MGHDK and CDR2 SYGVNS. The CDR3 length is 15 residues. CDR3 residues: CASSPRGGQITVLTF. DNA for the CDR3: TGTGCCAGCAGTCCGAGGGGGGGACAGATTACTGTCCTGACTTTC.